The 6 T cell receptor beta chains reported below all come from one sample, sequenced in a study of blood T cell repertoires in COVID-19 (dated by TCRdb to the early 2020s). Receptor amplification or capture employed the immunoSEQ multiplex PCR assay. TCRdb provides this immuneACCESS table in a form limited to in-frame rearrangements. Some clones are lacking; in checked studies, under half of them reflect an unresolved V gene, and why the rest are absent is not known. The sample includes approximately 150,000 clones, with about 82% observed a single time. In total, the top ten clones hold around 8.2% of the sample. The specimen was peripheral blood. The receptors originated from an older woman with acute or convalescent COVID-19.

This rearrangement joins TRBV7-9 to TRBJ2-7; TRBD1 is a possible D gene (6 bases). Germline assignment: CDR1 SEHNR and CDR2 FQNEAQ (reference sequence). This CDR3 is 13 amino acids long. Trimming removed 7 bases from V and 3 bases from J, with 13 bases in between. The CDR3 spells CASTRTEFYEQYF. The CDR3, as DNA: TGTGCCAGCACCCGGACAGAGTTCTACGAGCAGTACTTC.

The chain is built from TRBV5-1 and TRBJ1-3, with D unclear. Germline loops: CDR1 SGHRS, CDR2 YFSETQ. This CDR3 has 15 amino acids. Trimming pared 1 base from V and 2 bases from J, leaving 10 bases between. CDR3 nucleotides: TGCGCCAGCAGCTTGAGGCCTACAGCTGGAAACACCATATATTTT. Encoded protein: CASSLRPTAGNTIYF.

The rearrangement links TRBV28 to TRBJ1-1; TRBD1 aligns across 12 bases. V lost 1 base, J lost 2 bases, and 2 bases stayed unmatched. Germline V gene sequence: CDR1 MDHEN, CDR2 SYDVKM. CDR3 length: 16 amino acids. The CDR3, as DNA: TGTGCCAGCAGTTTATTCGGGACAGGGGGCAACACTGAAGCTTTCTTT. Its protein is CASSLFGTGGNTEAFF. The complete variable domain, with remaining parts taken from reference TRBV28 and TRBJ1-1, reads DVKVTQSSRYLVKRTGEKVFLECVQDMDHENMFWYRQDPGLGLRLIYFSYDVKMKEKGDIPEGYSVSREKKERFSLILESASTNQTSMYLCASSLFGTGGNTEAFFGQGTRLTVV.

The V call is TRBV4-2, the J call TRBJ2-5, with a tentative D call TRBD2 (6 bases). Germline CDR1 LGHNA, CDR2 YNFKEQ. Trimming shortened V by 0 bases and J by 9 bases, and 8 bases separated the two germline ends. The CDR3 contains 12 residues. CDR3 sequence reads: CASSQDSGAQYF. CDR3 nucleotides: TGTGCCAGCAGCCAAGATTCGGGGGCCCAGTACTTC.

The chain recombines TRBV30 with TRBJ1-6, with 8 bases that match TRBD1. The CDR3 loop spans 15 amino acids. Germline lookup yields CDR1 GTSNPN and CDR2 SVGIG (reference sequence). The J segment lost 6 bases and the V segment lost 1 base, leaving 5 bases of the junction unmatched. As DNA, the CDR3 is TGTGCCTGGAGTGCCGGACAGGGCTTTAATTCACCCCTCCACTTT. Its translation is CAWSAGQGFNSPLHF.

V usage is TRBV5-1 and J usage is TRBJ1-6, with 7 bases aligning to TRBD1. There are 16 residues in the CDR3. Unmatched junction bases numbered 14, after V lost 4 bases and J lost 10 bases. Germline V CDR1 and CDR2: SGHRS, YFSETQ. CDR3 sequence reads: CASSPTPDRARSPLHF. The CDR3, as DNA: TGCGCCAGCAGCCCGACCCCCGACAGGGCGAGATCACCCCTCCACTTT.